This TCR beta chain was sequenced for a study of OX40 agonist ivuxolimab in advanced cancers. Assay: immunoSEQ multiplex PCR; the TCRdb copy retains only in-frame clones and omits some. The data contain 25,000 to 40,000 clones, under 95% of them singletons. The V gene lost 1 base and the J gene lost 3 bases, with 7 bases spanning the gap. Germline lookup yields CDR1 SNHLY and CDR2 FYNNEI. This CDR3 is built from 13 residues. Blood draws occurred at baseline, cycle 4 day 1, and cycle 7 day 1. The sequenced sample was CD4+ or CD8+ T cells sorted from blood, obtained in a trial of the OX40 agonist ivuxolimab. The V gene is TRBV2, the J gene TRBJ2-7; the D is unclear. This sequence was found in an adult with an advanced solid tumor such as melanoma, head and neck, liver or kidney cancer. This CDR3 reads CASSEVPDYEQYF. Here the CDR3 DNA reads TGTGCCAGCAGTGAAGTACCGGACTACGAGCAGTACTTC.